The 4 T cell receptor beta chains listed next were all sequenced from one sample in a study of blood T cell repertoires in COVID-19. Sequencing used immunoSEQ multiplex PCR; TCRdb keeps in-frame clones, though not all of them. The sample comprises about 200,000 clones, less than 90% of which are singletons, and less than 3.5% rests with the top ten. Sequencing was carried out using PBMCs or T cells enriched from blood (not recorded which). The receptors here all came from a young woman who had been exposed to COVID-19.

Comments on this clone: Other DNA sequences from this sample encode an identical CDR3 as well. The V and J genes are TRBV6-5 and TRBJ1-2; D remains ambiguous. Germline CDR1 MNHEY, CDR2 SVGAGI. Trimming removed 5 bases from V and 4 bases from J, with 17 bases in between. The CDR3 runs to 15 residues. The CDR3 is CASSQSGDHGYGYTF. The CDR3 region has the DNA TGTGCCAGCAGTCAGTCGGGAGATCACGGCTATGGCTACACCTTC.

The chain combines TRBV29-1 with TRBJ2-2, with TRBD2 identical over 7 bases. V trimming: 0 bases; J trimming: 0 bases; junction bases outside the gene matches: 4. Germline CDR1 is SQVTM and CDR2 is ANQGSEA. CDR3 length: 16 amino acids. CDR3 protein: CSVEDLGGSNTGELFF. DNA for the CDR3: TGCAGCGTTGAAGATCTGGGGGGGTCGAACACCGGGGAGCTGTTTTTT.

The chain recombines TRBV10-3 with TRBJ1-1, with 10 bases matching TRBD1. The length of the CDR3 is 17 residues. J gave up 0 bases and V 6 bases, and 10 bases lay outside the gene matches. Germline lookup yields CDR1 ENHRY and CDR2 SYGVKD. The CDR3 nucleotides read TGTGCCATCAGGGGGCCGGGACAGGGGTTTATGAACACTGAAGCTTTCTTT. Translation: CAIRGPGQGFMNTEAFF.

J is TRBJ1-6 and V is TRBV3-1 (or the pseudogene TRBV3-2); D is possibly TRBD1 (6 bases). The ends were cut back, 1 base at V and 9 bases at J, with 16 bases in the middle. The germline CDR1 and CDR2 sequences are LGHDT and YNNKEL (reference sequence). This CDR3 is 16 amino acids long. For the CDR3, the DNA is TGTGCCAGCAGCCAAGTAAATCCGGGGGGCGGTTCACCCCTCCACTTT. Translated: CASSQVNPGGGSPLHF.